This record concerns one T cell receptor beta chain sequence. The record originates from a study of blood T cell repertoires in COVID-19. Study in general: The United States, Italy and Spain provided the acute and convalescent COVID-19 samples.

Data came from immunoSEQ multiplex PCR; TCRdb stores just in-frame clones and leaves some out. The sample has about 250,000 clones; approximately 83% are singletons. The TCR sequence derives from a man aged 50-60 years who had recovered from COVID-19. Source material: PBMCs or T cells enriched from blood (not recorded which).

In nucleotides, the CDR3 is TGTGCCAGCAGTAAAACAGGGCCCGGAGGCTACACCTTC. This encodes CASSKTGPGGYTF. V usage is TRBV12-3 or TRBV12-4 and J usage is TRBJ1-2; weak D call: TRBD1 (6 bases). Trimming stripped 5 bases from V and 8 bases from J, with 15 bases between. The CDR3 spans 13 residues.